These 4 T cell receptor beta chains were sequenced from one sample in a study of radiotherapy plus CTLA-4 blockade in lung cancer. Produced via immunoSEQ multiplex PCR; TCRdb's table is partial and in-frame only. Of about 32,000 clones listed, 65% to 75% were seen once; the top ten hold 4%. The sequencing used peripheral blood, collected from a patient treated with radiotherapy plus ipilimumab. The receptor set was obtained from a human donor with non-small cell lung cancer who had stable disease on radiotherapy plus ipilimumab.

For the CDR3, the DNA is TGTGCCAGCATTCCCGGACTAGGGGATTCCTACGAGCAGTACTTC. Amino acids: CASIPGLGDSYEQYF. The chain joins TRBV6-9 to TRBJ2-7; 7 nucleotides align to TRBD2. There are 15 residues in the CDR3. CDR1 and CDR2 from the germline V gene are MNHGY and SVAAGI. The V and J ends lost 7 bases and 1 base, in that order; junction bases with no gene match: 10.

Here the CDR3 reads CASTGTSGSKNTQYF. DNA for the CDR3: TGTGCCAGCACCGGGACTAGCGGGAGTAAAAATACGCAGTATTTT. The chain couples TRBV2 to TRBJ2-3, with 14 bases fitting TRBD2. There are 15 residues in the CDR3. The J segment lost 7 bases and the V segment lost 7 bases, leaving 7 bases of the junction unmatched. In germline, CDR1 is SNHLY, CDR2 FYNNEI.

V usage is TRBV9 and J usage is TRBJ2-3, with 8 bases matching TRBD2. The CDR3 contains 15 residues. V trimming: 0 bases; J trimming: 3 bases; junction bases outside the gene matches: 3. CDR1 is SGDLS and CDR2 is YYNGEE in the germline V gene. The CDR3 region is CASSVEVAGTDTQYF. The CDR3 nucleotides are TGTGCCAGCAGCGTAGAGGTAGCGGGAACAGATACGCAGTATTTT.

This clone was seen just once. V usage is TRBV27 and J usage is TRBJ2-6; the D is unclear. CDR3 length equals 16 residues. Trimming removed 6 bases at V and 0 bases at J, with 12 bases between. Per the germline V gene, CDR1 is MNHEY and CDR2 is SMNVEV (reference sequence). This CDR3 reads CASSLMGNSGANVLTF. The CDR3 DNA follows: TGTGCCAGCAGCCTCATGGGGAACTCTGGGGCCAACGTCCTGACTTTC.